This entry lists 19 T cell receptor beta chains sequenced from one sample in a study of long-term antiretroviral therapy in people with HIV. The immunoSEQ assay was v3.0, run at survey level. Libraries were prepared by immunoSEQ multiplex PCR; TCRdb keeps only in-frame clonotypes and omits some of them. The sample gives some 26,000 clones, around 87% of which show up once; less than 6% is in the top ten. Sequenced here: unsorted PBMCs, sampled 2.6 to 2.8 years after starting antiretroviral therapy. Every receptor here comes from a man aged 35-49 years with HIV.

The table lists this clone with a few counts. The chain uses TRBV7-9 and TRBJ1-2; D possibly corresponds to TRBD1 (6 bases). Trimming took off 0 bases at V and 8 bases at J, with 16 bases between the two ends. CDR3 size: 15 residues. Germline CDR1 reads SEHNR; CDR2 reads FQNEAQ (reference sequence). CDR3 in amino acids: CASSLAGQPTGGYTF. In nucleotides, the CDR3 is TGTGCCAGCAGCTTAGCTGGACAGCCAACGGGAGGCTACACCTTC.

This clone was detected only once. The rearrangement links TRBV4-3 to TRBJ2-7, with D perhaps matching TRBD1 or TRBD2 (6 bases each). The CDR3 length is 17 residues. Germline CDR1 reads LGHNA; CDR2 reads YSLEER. V dropped 2 bases and J dropped 0 bases, with 17 bases sitting between them. CDR3: CASSQNRAGHSSYEQYF. The CDR3 DNA sequence: TGCGCCAGCAGCCAAAATAGGGCGGGACACTCCTCCTACGAGCAGTACTTC.

In its sample, this clone was seen once. This chain links TRBV11-1 with TRBJ1-4, with 8 bases lining up with TRBD1. This CDR3 is built from 15 residues. CDR1 is SGHAT, CDR2 FQDESV, per germline (reference sequence). V lost 5 bases, J lost 0 bases, and 2 bases stayed unmatched. The CDR3 nucleotides read TGTGCCAGCAGCGAACAGGGGGCAACTAATGAAAAACTGTTTTTT. It encodes CASSEQGATNEKLFF.

This clone has more than one count but fewer than ten. The V and J genes are TRBV19 and TRBJ1-5; tentatively, D is TRBD1 (5 bases). Trimming took 7 bases from V and 3 from J, leaving 10 bases between them. This CDR3 has 13 amino acids. CDR1 is LNHDA, CDR2 SQIVND, per germline (reference sequence). DNA of the CDR3: TGTGCCAGTAACCAGGGTTACAATCAGCCCCAGCATTTT. This gives the protein CASNQGYNQPQHF.

This sequence joins TRBV6-7 and TRBJ2-1; D possibly uses TRBD1 or TRBD2 (6 bases each). TRBV6-7 is an open reading frame whose function is uncertain. The CDR3 is made up of 15 amino acids. Trimming removed 4 bases from V and 8 bases from J, with 18 bases in between. As DNA, the CDR3 is TGTGCCAGCAGTTCATCACAGGGTGGAGGGGATGAGCAGTTCTTC. Amino acids: CASSSSQGGGDEQFF.

The chain employs TRBV19 and TRBJ2-7; TRBD1 is a possible D gene (6 bases). Germline CDR1 is LNHDA and CDR2 is SQIVND (reference sequence). V lost 3 bases and J 6 bases, leaving 9 bases between the germline ends. The CDR3 is 12 amino acids. This chain's CDR3 is CASSIGTSEQYF. CDR3 nucleotide sequence: TGTGCCAGTAGTATTGGGACAAGCGAGCAGTACTTC.

V usage is TRBV23-1 and J usage is TRBJ1-1, with 9 bases lining up with TRBD1. TRBV23-1 qualifies as an ORF whose function is uncertain. J lost 0 bases, V lost 3 bases, and 11 bases had no gene match. The CDR3 is 18 amino acids. The CDR3 sequence is CASSHINRGPGMNTEAFF. The CDR3, as DNA: TGCGCCAGCAGTCATATCAACAGGGGGCCAGGAATGAACACTGAAGCTTTCTTT.

This clone was recorded once. CDR3 DNA sequence: TGTGCCAGCAGCGCAGATTTGGTGCATGAAAAACTGTTTTTT. Amino acid sequence: CASSADLVHEKLFF. The rearrangement uses TRBV11-2 and TRBJ1-4; D not resolved. V was cut by 5 bases and J by 6 bases, with 13 bases left in between. Per the germline V gene, CDR1 is SGHAT and CDR2 is FQNNGV. The CDR3 extends over 14 amino acids.

This clone was counted a single time. The chain employs TRBV7-2 and TRBJ1-5; maybe TRBD1 (6 bases). V gave up 6 bases and J gave up 7 bases, with 25 bases separating them. Per germline, CDR1 SGHTA and CDR2 FQGNSA. The CDR3 totals 17 residues. The CDR3 DNA reads TGTGCCAGCAGTCCAGAGGGGGGACCTATCCGGGGGCAGCCCCAGCATTTT. It codes for CASSPEGGPIRGQPQHF.

The chain employs TRBV4-1 and TRBJ2-1; 7 bases map to TRBD2. This CDR3 is 15 amino acids long. Germline assignment: CDR1 MGHRA and CDR2 YSYEKL. V shed 0 bases, J shed 6 bases, and the junction held 5 bases outside the gene matches. In DNA form, the CDR3 reads TGCGCCAGCAGCCAAGATTCCGGGGGGTTCAATGAGCAGTTCTTC. It is translated as CASSQDSGGFNEQFF.

The chain employs TRBV7-3 and TRBJ1-1; tentative D call: TRBD1 (5 bases). This CDR3 spans 14 amino acids. V dropped 5 bases and J dropped 7 bases, with 17 bases sitting between them. Germline CDR1 reads SGHTA; CDR2 reads FQGTGA. Here the CDR3 DNA reads TGTGCCAGCAGCCTCCAGGGTAAATCTGGTGAAGCTTTCTTT. It yields the protein CASSLQGKSGEAFF.

This chain connects TRBV6-5 to TRBJ1-4, with a weak D call TRBD1 (6 bases). Germline assignment: CDR1 MNHEY and CDR2 SVGAGI. CDR3 length equals 15 residues. Deletions cut 6 bases from V and 8 bases from J, with 19 bases between. DNA for the CDR3: TGTGCCAGCAGGCCCAACAGGGTATGGGAAGAAAAACTGTTTTTT. This translates into CASRPNRVWEEKLFF.

This clone was found once. The chain couples TRBV11-3 to TRBJ2-1, with D perhaps TRBD1 or TRBD2 (5 bases each). Germline V CDR1 and CDR2: SGHNT, YENEEA. The CDR3 covers 14 residues. The ends were cut back, 0 bases at V and 7 bases at J, with 10 bases in the middle. The DNA of the CDR3 is TGTGCCAGCAGCTTAGAAGGGTGGGGGAATGAGCAGTTCTTC. Translated, it gives CASSLEGWGNEQFF.

The chain carries TRBV7-2 and TRBJ2-1; tentatively, D is TRBD2 (6 bases). Germline V gives CDR1 SGHTA, CDR2 FQGNSA. This CDR3 is 17 amino acids long. With 4 bases removed from V and 0 bases from J, the gap between germline ends came to 16 bases. In DNA, the CDR3 is TGTGCCAGCAGCTCCCTCAGAAGCGGGCACTCCTACAATGAGCAGTTCTTC. It specifies CASSSLRSGHSYNEQFF. The full variable domain, with the rest looked up from reference TRBV7-2 and TRBJ2-1, is GAGVSQSPSNKVTEKGKDVELRCDPISGHTALYWYRQSLGQGLEFLIYFQGNSAPDKSGLPSDRFSAERTGGSVSTLTIQRTQQEDSAVYLCASSSLRSGHSYNEQFFGPGTRLTVL.

The V call is TRBV14, the J call TRBJ2-7; D gene unclear. The germline CDR1 and CDR2 sequences are SGHDN and FVKESK. This CDR3 comprises 12 residues. The V end lost 3 bases, the J end lost 0 bases, and 3 bases lay between the germline ends. The chain's CDR3 is CASSQTSYEQYF. As DNA, the CDR3 is TGTGCCAGCAGCCAGACCTCCTACGAGCAGTACTTC.

This chain connects TRBV5-1 to TRBJ1-5; D is unresolved. The V gene lost 0 bases and the J gene lost 8 bases, with 12 bases spanning the gap. CDR1 and CDR2 (germline): SGHRS, YFSETQ. This CDR3 is built from 14 residues. The CDR3 region has the DNA TGCGCCAGCAGCTTGGAAGGGAGATTGGAGCCCCAGCATTTT. Its protein product is CASSLEGRLEPQHF.

The chain uses TRBV11-2 and TRBJ1-2, with 12 positions matching TRBD1. Per the germline V gene, CDR1 is SGHAT and CDR2 is FQNNGV. This CDR3 comprises 17 residues. Trimming cost V 5 bases and J 3 bases; bases outside gene matches: 10. CDR3 DNA: TGTGCCAGCAGCCCCGACGGGACAGGGGGCGCAGACTATGGCTACACCTTC. Protein product: CASSPDGTGGADYGYTF.

V and J are TRBV4-3 and TRBJ2-5; possible D gene TRBD1, 6 bases. V lost 0 bases and J 5 bases, leaving 13 bases between the germline ends. The CDR3 covers 15 residues. Germline CDR1 reads LGHNA; CDR2 reads YSLEER. The CDR3: CASSQDTGKGETQYF. The CDR3 DNA reads as TGCGCCAGCAGCCAAGATACAGGGAAGGGGGAGACCCAGTACTTC.

The chain links TRBV10-3 to TRBJ1-1; D might be TRBD1 (5 bases). The V and J ends lost 7 bases and 5 bases respectively, with 23 bases between them. The CDR3 is 16 residues long. Germline V CDR1 and CDR2: ENHRY, SYGVKD. CDR3 nucleotide sequence: TGTGCCATCAATGAATTTCCCGGGCGGAGGGGAACTGAAGCTTTCTTT. Translation gives CAINEFPGRRGTEAFF.